This T cell receptor (beta chain) is from a study of OX40 agonist ivuxolimab in advanced cancers. Study details: Patients were treated with intravenous ivuxolimab, dosed at 0.01 to 10 mg/kg and infused every 2 weeks. Overall study findings and caveats: Expanded clones were, on average, more numerous among CD8+ T cells than CD4+.

TCRdb's copy holds only in-frame clones and misses some; the assay was immunoSEQ multiplex PCR. The data show 25,000 to 30,000 clones, 83% seen once. Details on this clone: Its antigen is currently unknown.

Blood was sampled at baseline, cycle 4 day 1, and cycle 7 day 1. From germline, CDR1 is MNHEY and CDR2 SVGAGI. The CDR3 is 15 amino acids. Between the trimmed V and J ends, which lost 0 bases and 6 bases, there was a span of 9 bases. The TCR sequence derives from an adult with an advanced solid tumor such as melanoma, head and neck, liver or kidney cancer. The sample here was CD4+ or CD8+ T cells sorted from blood, taken in a trial of the OX40 agonist ivuxolimab. The V call is TRBV6-5, the J call TRBJ1-6; D might be TRBD1 (6 bases). The chain's CDR3 is CASSYSGAFNSPLHF. The CDR3 DNA follows: TGTGCCAGCAGTTACTCGGGGGCCTTTAATTCACCCCTCCACTTT.